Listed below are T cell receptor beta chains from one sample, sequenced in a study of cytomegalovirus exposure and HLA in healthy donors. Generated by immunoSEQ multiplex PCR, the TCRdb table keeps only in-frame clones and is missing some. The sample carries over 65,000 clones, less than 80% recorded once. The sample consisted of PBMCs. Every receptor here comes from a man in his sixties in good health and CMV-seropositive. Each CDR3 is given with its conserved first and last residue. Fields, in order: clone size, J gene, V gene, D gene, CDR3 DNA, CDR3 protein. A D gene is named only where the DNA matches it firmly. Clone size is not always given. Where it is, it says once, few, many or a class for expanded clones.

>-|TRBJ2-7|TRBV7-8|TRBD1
TGTGCCAGCAGCCCCTTGACAGGGTCCGGCTCCTACGAGCAGTACTTC
CASSPLTGSGSYEQYF
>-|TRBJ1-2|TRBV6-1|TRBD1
TGTGCCAGCAGGGACAGGGGGAACTATGGCTACACCTTC
CASRDRGNYGYTF
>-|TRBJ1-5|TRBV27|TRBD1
TGTGCCAGCAGTCCGAGCCGGGACAGGGGCAATCAGCCCCAGCATTTT
CASSPSRDRGNQPQHF
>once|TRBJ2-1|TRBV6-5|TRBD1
TGTGCCAGCAGTTACACACACGACAGGGTCCCGCGGTTCTTC
CASSYTHDRVPRFF
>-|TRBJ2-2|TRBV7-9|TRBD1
TGTGCCAGCAGCCTGGACAGGGTCGGCACCGGGGAGCTGTTTTTT
CASSLDRVGTGELFF
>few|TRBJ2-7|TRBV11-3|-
TGTGCCAGCAGTTCTACCCGGACAGATTCCTCCTACGAGCAGTACTTC
CASSSTRTDSSYEQYF
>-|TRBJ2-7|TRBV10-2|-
TGCGCCAGCACCCGAGGACTTTACGAGCAGTACTTC
CASTRGLYEQYF
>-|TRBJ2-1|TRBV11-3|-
TGTGCCAGCAGCCCCAGGGACTACAATGAGCAGTTCTTC
CASSPRDYNEQFF
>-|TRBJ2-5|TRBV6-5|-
TGTGCCAGCAGTTACGGCGGGACCCAGTACTTC
CASSYGGTQYF
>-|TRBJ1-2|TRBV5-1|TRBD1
TGCGCCAGCAGCTTGGACCAGGGGGACGGCTACACCTTC
CASSLDQGDGYTF
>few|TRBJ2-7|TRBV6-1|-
TGTGCCAGCAGTGACGATGAGCGCCTCTCCTACGAGCAGTACTTC
CASSDDERLSYEQYF
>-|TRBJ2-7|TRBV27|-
TGTGCCAGCAGCCATATGCCATGGAGTTGGGAGAGCTCCTACGAGCAGTACTTC
CASSHMPWSWESSYEQYF
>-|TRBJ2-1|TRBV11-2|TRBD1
TGTGCCAGCAGCTTAGGACAGGGGACGATGGGTGAGCAGTTCTTC
CASSLGQGTMGEQFF
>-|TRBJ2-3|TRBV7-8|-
TGTGCCAGCAGCTCCCCCTGGGGGGTGGGGTCAGATACGCAGTATTTT
CASSSPWGVGSDTQYF
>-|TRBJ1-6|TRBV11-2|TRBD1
TGTGCCAGCAGCATTGGGACAGGGGCGGATTCACCCCTCCACTTT
CASSIGTGADSPLHF
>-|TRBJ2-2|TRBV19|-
TGTGCCAGTAGTATCTTAACCGGGGAGCTGTTTTTT
CASSILTGELFF
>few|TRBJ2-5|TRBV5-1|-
TGCGCCAGCAGCTTTCTGGCAGGGCAAGAGACCCAGTACTTC
CASSFLAGQETQYF
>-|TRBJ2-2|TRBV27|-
TGTGCCAGCAGCCTCGGTCTCGCGAACACCGGGGAGCTGTTTTTT
CASSLGLANTGELFF
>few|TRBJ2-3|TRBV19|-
TGTGCCAGTAGTATATCAGGACTAAACACAGATACGCAGTATTTT
CASSISGLNTDTQYF
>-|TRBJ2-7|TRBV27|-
TGTGCCAGCAGGGCCAATCAGGGAAACGAGCAGTACTTC
CASRANQGNEQYF
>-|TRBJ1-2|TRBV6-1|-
TGTGCCAGCAGTGAACATGGGGTGGGGGGGCTGGGCTACACCTTC
CASSEHGVGGLGYTF
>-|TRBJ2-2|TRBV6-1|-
TGTGCCAGCAACCGGGAGTTCTCGGCCGGGGAGCTGTTTTTT
CASNREFSAGELFF
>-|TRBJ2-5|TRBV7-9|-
TGTGCCAGCAGCTCCCCGTACGGGCAGTACTTC
CASSSPYGQYF